This record concerns one T cell receptor beta chain sequence. Its target is unknown. In germline, CDR1 is SEHNR, CDR2 FQNEAQ (reference sequence). This CDR3 region has 14 residues. The sample originates from a study of CXCR3-negative and CXCR3-positive naive CD8 T cells. Study-level information: The dataset comprises 120 million to 150 million TRB reads in total, with about 1.5 +/- 0.3 million reads per library. Study observations and caveats: Similarly elevated diversity marked both naive subsets, with memory CD8+ cells showing far lower diversity. Memory cells differed in TRBV-TRBJ usage, but naive CXCR3-negative and CXCR3-positive cells had similar usage. TRB CDR3 hydrophobicity was greater in CXCR3-positive naive cells than in CXCR3-negative naive cells.

With UMI labels, 5' RACE was used to prepare the TRB cDNA libraries. TCRdb re-analyzed the 5' RACE reads; it lists each CDR3 protein once, without DNA. This sample's table has about 8,300 distinct CDR3 sequences. The rearrangement links TRBV7-9 to TRBJ1-2; TCRdb's assignment of TRBD1 cannot be checked, as there is no DNA. The sequence came from a human donor in good health. Some clones in this sample may be carry-over from other donors' samples. The source material was naive CXCR3- CD8+ T cells from blood. The subset here: CD45RO-CCR7+CD27+CD95- naive CD8+ T cells lacking CXCR3 (TNR3-). CDR3 sequence reads: CASSLEAGGSGYTF. The whole variable domain, remainder taken from reference TRBV7-9 and TRBJ1-2, is DTGVSQNPRHKITKRGQNVTFRCDPISEHNRLYWYRQTLGQGPEFLTYFQNEAQLEKSRLLSDRFSAERPKGSFSTLEIQRTEQGDSAMYLCASSLEAGGSGYTFGSGTRLTVV.